These T cell receptor beta chains were read from a single sample in a study of cytomegalovirus exposure and HLA in healthy donors. Sequencing used immunoSEQ multiplex PCR; TCRdb keeps in-frame clones, though not all of them. The table for this sample gives some 64,000 clones. The sequenced sample consisted of PBMCs. The receptor set was obtained from a woman aged 25-40 years in good health and CMV-seronegative. Both conserved end residues are part of each CDR3. The order of the fields is CDR3 length, V gene, D gene, J gene, CDR3 protein, CDR3 DNA. D genes are given only for firm matches.

13,TRBV10-3,NA,TRBJ2-3,CAISEGEGDTQYF,TGTGCCATCAGTGAGGGTGAGGGAGATACGCAGTATTTT
14,TRBV4-1,NA,TRBJ2-7,CASSPSPAGYEQYF,TGCGCCAGCTCTCCGAGCCCAGCGGGCTACGAGCAGTACTTC
12,TRBV6-1,NA,TRBJ2-7,CASSRGSYEQYF,TGTGCCAGCAGTCGGGGTTCCTACGAGCAGTACTTC
14,TRBV6-5,TRBD1,TRBJ1-6,CASSKQGASSPLHF,TGTGCCAGCAGTAAGCAGGGGGCTAGTTCACCCCTCCACTTT
16,TRBV4-1,NA,TRBJ2-1,CASSRRWESSYNEQFF,TGCGCCAGCAGCCGGAGGTGGGAGAGCTCCTACAATGAGCAGTTCTTC
13,TRBV18,NA,TRBJ2-7,CASSPGGSYEQYF,TGTGCCAGCTCACCGGGCGGGTCCTACGAGCAGTACTTC
15,TRBV9,TRBD2,TRBJ2-7,CASSTHGWEGYEQYF,TGTGCCAGCAGCACACATGGATGGGAGGGCTACGAGCAGTACTTC
13,TRBV28,NA,TRBJ1-1,CASSLQTNTEAFF,TGTGCCAGTTCCCTACAGACGAACACTGAAGCTTTCTTT
13,TRBV5-6,NA,TRBJ2-2,CASSKRSTGELFF,TGTGCCAGCAGTAAGCGGTCCACCGGGGAGCTGTTTTTT
15,TRBV28,TRBD1,TRBJ1-2,CASSGGDRLGYGYTF,TGTGCCAGCAGTGGGGGGGACAGGCTCGGCTATGGCTACACCTTC
17,TRBV7-2,NA,TRBJ2-3,CASSLDIYGGATDTQYF,TGTGCCAGCAGCCTAGACATCTATGGGGGGGCCACAGATACGCAGTATTTT
14,TRBV6-5,NA,TRBJ2-5,CASRSDTIQETQYF,TGTGCCAGCAGATCAGACACCATTCAAGAGACCCAGTACTTC
15,TRBV5-1,NA,TRBJ2-1,CASSFQGGQYNEQFF,TGCGCCAGCAGCTTTCAGGGGGGCCAGTACAATGAGCAGTTCTTC
15,TRBV9,NA,TRBJ1-2,CASSVAADFSYGYTF,TGTGCCAGCAGCGTAGCCGCGGACTTCTCCTATGGCTACACCTTC
13,TRBV7-3,NA,TRBJ1-1,CASSFAGDTEAFF,TGTGCCAGCAGCTTTGCGGGGGACACTGAAGCTTTCTTT
13,TRBV28,NA,TRBJ2-7,CASSPTTYYEQYF,TGTGCCAGCAGTCCCACGACTTACTACGAGCAGTACTTC
14,TRBV11-1,TRBD1,TRBJ2-5,CASSFPTGYETQYF,TGTGCCAGCAGCTTCCCGACAGGGTATGAGACCCAGTACTTC